Below are 16 T cell receptor beta chains sequenced from a single sample in a study of read filtering for tumor transcriptome and immune sequencing (dated by TCRdb to 2019 to 2021). The sequencing machine was an Illumina HiSeq 4000. TCR libraries were constructed from 300 to 400 ng RNA using the Immunoverse kit, and molecular barcoded adaptors covering alpha/delta and beta/gamma chains were employed. In TCRdb, the public reads were trimmed at Q25 with fastp and aligned with MiXCR, with productive beta chains retained. All rows with the same CDR3 protein become a single entry with the most common DNA and genes. For this sample the table gives about 46,000 distinct CDR3 sequences, of which 20% were detected only once. The ten top clones hold less than 45% of the sample. Sequenced material: a population of CD138-negative cells sorted from bone marrow. The cell subset or site label for this specimen denotes: bone marrow mononuclear cells depleted of CD138+ plasma/myeloma cells by negative magnetic selection. Receptors were obtained from a donor at least 40 years old with multiple myeloma.

Note on this clonotype: A far larger clone is a single base away, which makes a read error likely. This chain links TRBV28 with TRBJ2-6; the D gene is possibly TRBD1 (5 bases). This CDR3 has 16 residues. CDR1 is MDHEN, CDR2 SYDVKM, per germline. CDR3 residues: CASSPSLGSGANVPTF. Written as DNA, the CDR3 is TGTGCCAGCAGTCCGTCCCTGGGCTCTGGGGCCAACGTCCCGACTTTC.

In this sample, this clonotype turned up many times. The chain employs TRBV7-3 and TRBJ2-1; 11 nucleotides align to TRBD2. This CDR3 has 15 amino acids. The V gene's germline CDR1 is SGHTA and CDR2 FQGTGA. V was pared by 4 bases and J by 9 bases, with 8 bases of the junction left unmatched. CDR3 coding DNA: TGTGCCAGCAGCTCTCTAGCGGGAGGACGTGGTGAGCAGTTCTTC. The encoded protein is CASSSLAGGRGEQFF.

This clonotype was seen a handful of times. The CDR3 sequence is CASSIGTGLSSGNTIYF. The CDR3 coding sequence is TGTGCCAGTAGTATCGGGACAGGCCTGAGCTCTGGAAACACCATATATTTT. The rearrangement uses TRBV19 and TRBJ1-3; 8 bases line up with TRBD1. J lost 0 bases, V lost 3 bases, and 7 bases had no gene match. CDR3 length equals 17 residues. Germline V CDR1 and CDR2: LNHDA, SQIVND (reference sequence).

This clonotype was seen many times. The V gene is TRBV2, the J gene TRBJ2-5; TRBD1 aligns across 9 bases. Germline V gene sequence: CDR1 SNHLY, CDR2 FYNNEI. V shed 2 bases, J shed 4 bases, and the junction held 2 bases outside the gene matches. The CDR3 contains 14 residues. The CDR3 nucleotides are TGTGCCAGCAGTGAATTGACAGGGGGAGAGACCCAGTACTTC. Translating it yields CASSELTGGETQYF.

The sample holds many counts of this clonotype. This chain connects TRBV12-3 or TRBV12-4 to TRBJ2-3; TRBD1 might be the D (6 bases). CDR3 length: 13 residues. V gave up 5 bases and J gave up 6 bases, with 12 bases separating them. CDR3 loop: CASSPTGWDTQYF. CDR3 sequence (DNA): TGTGCCAGCAGTCCAACAGGGTGGGATACGCAGTATTTT.

As regards this clonotype: A much larger clone lies one base from this, so it may be a read error. This rearrangement joins TRBV10-3 to TRBJ2-7, with TRBD1 matching over 8 bases. CDR1 is ENHRY and CDR2 is SYGVKD in the germline V gene. Trimming at V came to 10 bases and at J to 0 bases, leaving 8 bases not matched to a gene. The CDR3 spans 14 residues. CDR3 nucleotide sequence: TGTGCCAGCGCCGGACAGGGAGGCTCCTACGAGCAGTACTTC. Protein product: CASAGQGGSYEQYF.

V gene TRBV29-1 combines with J gene TRBJ2-5; 12 bases align to TRBD2. V lost 7 bases, J lost 4 bases, and 4 bases stayed unmatched. CDR3 size: 13 residues. Germline CDR1 and CDR2: SQVTM and ANQGSEA. The CDR3 bases are TGCAGCGCCCGACTAGCGGGAGTAGAGACCCAGTACTTC. Encoded protein: CSARLAGVETQYF.

On this clonotype: Germline and junction disagree at one end, which may indicate a read error. The chain links TRBV20-1 to TRBJ2-1; D is undetermined. The CDR3 is 14 residues long. CDR1 is DFQATT, CDR2 SNEGSKA, per germline (reference sequence). The DNA for the CDR3 is TGCGGCGCTAGAAGTGGGTTCTCCCACAATGAGCAGTTCTTC. Its translation: CGARSGFSHNEQFF.

This clonotype occurred many times. V is TRBV24-1 and J is TRBJ2-2; 7 nucleotides match TRBD1. J was trimmed by 1 base and V by 3 bases; bases with no gene match: 4. The CDR3 is 16 residues long. CDR1 is KGHDR and CDR2 is SFDVKD in the germline V gene. This CDR3 is CATSDTTGLNTGELFF. DNA of the CDR3: TGTGCCACCAGTGATACGACAGGGTTGAACACCGGGGAGCTGTTTTTT.

Of note for this clonotype: A single base separates this from a much larger clone, so it may be a read error. Because the CDR3 is missing its conserved closing phenylalanine or tryptophan, this is likely a read error. This sequence joins TRBV7-9 and TRBJ1-4; D is undetermined. Germline CDR1 reads SEHNR; CDR2 reads FQNEAQ (reference sequence). This CDR3 comprises 14 residues. The V end was cut by 5 bases, the J end by 3 bases, with 10 bases between. CDR3 in amino acids: CASSPIGPNEKLFL. DNA for the CDR3: TGTGCCAGCAGCCCGATCGGCCCTAATGAAAAACTGTTTCTT.

This clonotype was counted ten times or more. The J gene is TRBJ1-6, the V gene TRBV4-1, with TRBD1 as a possible D gene (5 bases). The V end lost 2 bases, the J end lost 7 bases, and 9 bases lay between the germline ends. CDR1 MGHRA and CDR2 YSYEKL come from the germline V gene. This CDR3 contains 14 residues. In DNA, the CDR3 is TGCGCCAGCAGCCAAATTAGGGGAAATTCACCCCTCCACTTT. Translating it yields CASSQIRGNSPLHF.

This clonotype was seen at least ten times. This chain uses TRBV10-3 with TRBJ2-6; D not resolved. Deletions cut 0 bases from V and 4 bases from J, with 7 bases between. Germline CDR1 ENHRY, CDR2 SYGVKD. This CDR3 has 15 amino acids. Written as DNA, the CDR3 is TGTGCCATCAGTGAGTCAGGATCCGGGGCCAACGTCCTGACTTTC. Its translation: CAISESGSGANVLTF.

This clonotype showed up many times. The chain recombines TRBV29-1 with TRBJ2-3; D not certain. The CDR3 totals 12 residues. Germline CDR1 SQVTM, CDR2 ANQGSEA. V was cut by 5 bases and J by 3 bases, with 9 bases left in between. The CDR3: CSVWTLTDTQYF. DNA for the CDR3: TGCAGCGTTTGGACCCTGACAGATACGCAGTATTTT.

Regarding this clonotype: Germline and junction disagree at one end, which may indicate a read error. This rearrangement joins TRBV19 to TRBJ1-4; no clear D gene. The CDR3 is 15 residues long. From germline, CDR1 is LNHDA and CDR2 SQIVND (reference sequence). The CDR3 is CASSPQRPTNEKLFF. CDR3 in DNA: TGTGCTAGTAGTCCCCAGAGACCAACTAATGAAAAACTGTTTTTT.

This clonotype was recorded a few times. The chain employs TRBV4-3 and TRBJ2-3; 8 positions agree with TRBD2. The CDR3 loop spans 16 amino acids. Trimming cost V 2 bases and J 2 bases; bases outside gene matches: 6. The germline CDR1 and CDR2 sequences are LGHNA and YSLEER. DNA for the CDR3: TGCGCCAGCAGCCAATCACTAGCGGAGCTCACAGATACGCAGTATTTT. This sequence encodes CASSQSLAELTDTQYF.

There are many counts of this clonotype. The chain has TRBV20-1 and TRBJ2-1; possibly TRBD1 or TRBD2 for D (6 bases each). This CDR3 has 14 residues. V lost 5 bases and J 10 bases, leaving 21 bases between the germline ends. CDR1 and CDR2 from the germline V gene are DFQATT and SNEGSKA (reference sequence). CDR3: CSASLAGELGEQFF. In nucleotides, the CDR3 is TGCAGTGCTTCACTAGCAGGGGAGCTTGGCGAGCAGTTCTTC.